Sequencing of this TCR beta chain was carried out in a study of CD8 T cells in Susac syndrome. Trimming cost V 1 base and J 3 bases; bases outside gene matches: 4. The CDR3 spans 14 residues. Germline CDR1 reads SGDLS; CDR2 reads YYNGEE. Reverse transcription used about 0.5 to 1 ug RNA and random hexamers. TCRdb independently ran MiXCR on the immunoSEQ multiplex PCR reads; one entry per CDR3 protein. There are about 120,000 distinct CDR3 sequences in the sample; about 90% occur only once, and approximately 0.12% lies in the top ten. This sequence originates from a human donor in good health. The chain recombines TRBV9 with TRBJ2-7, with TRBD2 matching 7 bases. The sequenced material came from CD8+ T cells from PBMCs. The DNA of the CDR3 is TGTGCCAGCAGCGTAACAGCGGGGAGCTACGAGCAGTACTTC. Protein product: CASSVTAGSYEQYF.